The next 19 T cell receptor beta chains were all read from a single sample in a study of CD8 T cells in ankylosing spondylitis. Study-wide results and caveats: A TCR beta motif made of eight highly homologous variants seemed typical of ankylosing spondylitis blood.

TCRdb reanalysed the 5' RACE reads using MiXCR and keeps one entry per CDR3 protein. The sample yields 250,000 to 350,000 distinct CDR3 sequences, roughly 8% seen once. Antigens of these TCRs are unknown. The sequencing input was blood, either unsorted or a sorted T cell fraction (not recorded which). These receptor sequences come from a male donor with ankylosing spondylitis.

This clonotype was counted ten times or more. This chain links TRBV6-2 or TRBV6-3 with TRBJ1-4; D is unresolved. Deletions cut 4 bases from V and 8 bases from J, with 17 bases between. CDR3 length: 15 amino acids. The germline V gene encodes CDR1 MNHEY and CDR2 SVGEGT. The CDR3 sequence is CASSWQDLQGEKLFF. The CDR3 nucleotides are TGTGCCAGCAGTTGGCAGGACCTTCAAGGAGAAAAACTGTTTTTT.

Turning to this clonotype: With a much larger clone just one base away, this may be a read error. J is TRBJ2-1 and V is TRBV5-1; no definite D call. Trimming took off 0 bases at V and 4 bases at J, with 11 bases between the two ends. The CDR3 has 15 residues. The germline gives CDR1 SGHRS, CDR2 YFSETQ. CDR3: CASSLVAQIYNEQFF. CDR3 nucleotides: TGCGCCAGCAGCTTGGTTGCGCAGATTTACAATGAGCAGTTCTTC.

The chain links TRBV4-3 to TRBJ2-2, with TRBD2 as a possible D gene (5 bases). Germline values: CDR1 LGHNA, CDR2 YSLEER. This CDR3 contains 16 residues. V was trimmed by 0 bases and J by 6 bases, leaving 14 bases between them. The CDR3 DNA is TGCGCCAGCAGCCAAGATCTAGCTCTTATGTCCGGGGAGCTGTTTTTT. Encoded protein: CASSQDLALMSGELFF.

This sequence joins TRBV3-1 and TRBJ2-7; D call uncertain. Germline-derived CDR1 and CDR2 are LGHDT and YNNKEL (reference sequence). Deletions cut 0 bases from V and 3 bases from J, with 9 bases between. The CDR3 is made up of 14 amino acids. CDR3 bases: TGTGCCAGCAGCCAAGACCCTAAAGACTACGAGCAGTACTTC. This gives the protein CASSQDPKDYEQYF.

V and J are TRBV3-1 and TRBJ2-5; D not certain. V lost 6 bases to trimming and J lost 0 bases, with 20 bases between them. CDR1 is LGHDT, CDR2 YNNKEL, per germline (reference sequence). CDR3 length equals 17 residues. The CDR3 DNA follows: TGTGCCAGCAGTTATACTTCCGGGTCTACGTACCAAGAGACCCAGTACTTC. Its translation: CASSYTSGSTYQETQYF.

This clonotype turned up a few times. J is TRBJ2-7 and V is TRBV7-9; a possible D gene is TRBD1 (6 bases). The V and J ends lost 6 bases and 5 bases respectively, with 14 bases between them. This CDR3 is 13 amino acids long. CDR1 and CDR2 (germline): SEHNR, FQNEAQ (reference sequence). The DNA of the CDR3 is TGTGCCAGCAGAGGAACAGGGCCCAACGAGCAGTACTTC. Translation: CASRGTGPNEQYF. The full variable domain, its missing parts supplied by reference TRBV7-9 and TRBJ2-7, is DTGVSQNPRHKITKRGQNVTFRCDPISEHNRLYWYRQTLGQGPEFLTYFQNEAQLEKSRLLSDRFSAERPKGSFSTLEIQRTEQGDSAMYLCASRGTGPNEQYFGPGTRLTVT.

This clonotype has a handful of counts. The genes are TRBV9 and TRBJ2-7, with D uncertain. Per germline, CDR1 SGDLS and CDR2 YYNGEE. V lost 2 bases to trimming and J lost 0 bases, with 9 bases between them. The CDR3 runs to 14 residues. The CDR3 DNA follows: TGTGCCAGCAGCGTCGGCACTTACTCCTACGAGCAGTACTTC. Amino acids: CASSVGTYSYEQYF. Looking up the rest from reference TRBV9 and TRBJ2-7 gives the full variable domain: DSGVTQTPKHLITATGQRVTLRCSPRSGDLSVYWYQQSLDQGLQFLIQYYNGEERAKGNILERFSAQQFPDLHSELNLSSLELGDSALYFCASSVGTYSYEQYFGPGTRLTVT.

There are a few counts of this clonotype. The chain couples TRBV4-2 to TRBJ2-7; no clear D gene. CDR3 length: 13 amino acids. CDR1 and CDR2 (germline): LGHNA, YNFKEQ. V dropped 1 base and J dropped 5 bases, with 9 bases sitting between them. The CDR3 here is CASSQVGIHEQYF. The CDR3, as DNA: TGTGCCAGCAGCCAAGTGGGTATCCACGAGCAGTACTTC.

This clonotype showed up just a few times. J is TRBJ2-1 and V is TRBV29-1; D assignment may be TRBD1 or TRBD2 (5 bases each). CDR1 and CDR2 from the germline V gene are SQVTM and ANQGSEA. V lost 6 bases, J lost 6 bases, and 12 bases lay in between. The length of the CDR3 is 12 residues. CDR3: CSVGTGGNEQFF. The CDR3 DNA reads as TGCAGCGTCGGGACCGGCGGCAATGAGCAGTTCTTC.

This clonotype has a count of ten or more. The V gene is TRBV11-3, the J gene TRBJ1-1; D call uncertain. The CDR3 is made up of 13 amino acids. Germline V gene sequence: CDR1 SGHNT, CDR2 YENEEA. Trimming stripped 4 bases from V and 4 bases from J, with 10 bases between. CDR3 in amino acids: CASSYPGGTEAFF. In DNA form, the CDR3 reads TGTGCCAGCAGCTACCCGGGAGGCACTGAAGCTTTCTTT.

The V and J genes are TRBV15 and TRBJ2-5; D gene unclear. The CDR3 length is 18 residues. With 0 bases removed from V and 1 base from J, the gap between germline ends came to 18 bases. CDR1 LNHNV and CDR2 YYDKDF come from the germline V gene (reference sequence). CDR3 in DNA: TGTGCCACCAGCAGAGATTTCCCTGACACCATTTCCCAAGAGACCCAGTACTTC. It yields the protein CATSRDFPDTISQETQYF.

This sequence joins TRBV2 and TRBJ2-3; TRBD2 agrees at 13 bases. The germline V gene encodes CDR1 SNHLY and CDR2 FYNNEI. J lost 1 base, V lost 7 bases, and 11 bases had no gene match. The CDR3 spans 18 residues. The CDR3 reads CASTPLAGGPLGTDTQYF. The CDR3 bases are TGTGCCAGCACCCCACTAGCGGGAGGGCCCCTGGGCACAGATACGCAGTATTTT. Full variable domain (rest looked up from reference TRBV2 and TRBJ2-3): EPEVTQTPSHQVTQMGQEVILRCVPISNHLYFYWYRQILGQKVEFLVSFYNNEISEKSEIFDDQFSVERPDGSNFTLKIRSTKLEDSAMYFCASTPLAGGPLGTDTQYFGPGTRLTVL.

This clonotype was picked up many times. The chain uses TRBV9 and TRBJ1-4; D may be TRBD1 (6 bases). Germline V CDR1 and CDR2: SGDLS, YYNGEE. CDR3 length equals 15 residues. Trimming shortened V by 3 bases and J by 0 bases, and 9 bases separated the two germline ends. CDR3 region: CASSAGHATNEKLFF. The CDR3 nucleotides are TGTGCCAGCAGCGCGGGACATGCAACTAATGAAAAACTGTTTTTT.

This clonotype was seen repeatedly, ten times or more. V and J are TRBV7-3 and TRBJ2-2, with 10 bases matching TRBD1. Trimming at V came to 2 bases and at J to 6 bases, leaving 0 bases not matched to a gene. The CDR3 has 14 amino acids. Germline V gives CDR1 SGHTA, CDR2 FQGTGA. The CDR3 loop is CASSLDRGPGELFF. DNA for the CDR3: TGTGCCAGCAGCTTAGACAGGGGGCCCGGGGAGCTGTTTTTT.

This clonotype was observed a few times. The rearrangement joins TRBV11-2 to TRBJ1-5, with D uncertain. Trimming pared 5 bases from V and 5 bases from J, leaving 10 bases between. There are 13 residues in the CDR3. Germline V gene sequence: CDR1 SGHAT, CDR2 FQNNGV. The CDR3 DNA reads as TGTGCCAGCAGCCTACAGTTTCATCAGCCCCAGCATTTT. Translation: CASSLQFHQPQHF.

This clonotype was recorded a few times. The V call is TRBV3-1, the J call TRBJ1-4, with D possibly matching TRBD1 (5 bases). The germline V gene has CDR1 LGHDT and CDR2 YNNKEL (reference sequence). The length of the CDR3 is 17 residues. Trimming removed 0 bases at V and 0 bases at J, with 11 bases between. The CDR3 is CASSQDRGRATNEKLFF. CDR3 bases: TGTGCCAGCAGCCAAGATCGGGGCCGAGCAACTAATGAAAAACTGTTTTTT.

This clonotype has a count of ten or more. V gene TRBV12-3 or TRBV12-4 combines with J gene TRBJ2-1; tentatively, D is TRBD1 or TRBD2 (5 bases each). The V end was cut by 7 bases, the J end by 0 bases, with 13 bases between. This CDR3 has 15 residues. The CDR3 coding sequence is TGTGCCAGCACCCGGGGCACGAGCTCCTACAATGAGCAGTTCTTC. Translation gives CASTRGTSSYNEQFF.

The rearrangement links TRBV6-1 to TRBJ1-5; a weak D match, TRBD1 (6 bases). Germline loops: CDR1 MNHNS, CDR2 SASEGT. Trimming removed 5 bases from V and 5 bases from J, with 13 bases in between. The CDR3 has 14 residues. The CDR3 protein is CASSRGTSYQPQHF. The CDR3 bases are TGTGCCAGCAGTCGAGGGACATCTTATCAGCCCCAGCATTTT.

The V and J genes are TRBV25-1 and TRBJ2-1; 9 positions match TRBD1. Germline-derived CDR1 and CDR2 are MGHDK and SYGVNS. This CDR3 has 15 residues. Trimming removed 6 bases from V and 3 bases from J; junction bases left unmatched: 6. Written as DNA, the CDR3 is TGTGCCAGCAGGGGGGACAGGGCCGGCTACAATGAGCAGTTCTTC. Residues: CASRGDRAGYNEQFF.